This TCR beta chain appears in the sequencing data of a study of beta chain features in type 1 diabetes. On this clone: Its antigen is currently unknown.

Study outcomes and limitations: People with Type 1 diabetes carried modestly yet significantly shorter TCRB CDR3s in all four CD4+ subsets. Because the template was cDNA, high-expressing cells might be over-represented. HLA effects on TCRB rearrangement stayed unresolved here.

Of the isolated RNA, all was reverse transcribed, and so the sequenced material was expressed TCRB transcripts. TCRdb's table, derived via immunoSEQ multiplex PCR, lists solely in-frame clones and lacks some. The sample lists 350,000 to 450,000 clones; roughly an eighth were seen once. V lost 3 bases to trimming and J lost 2 bases, with 5 bases between them. In germline, CDR1 is SGHAT, CDR2 FQNNGV. This CDR3 is 12 amino acids long. V and J are TRBV11-2 and TRBJ2-7, with D unclear. The sample taken for sequencing was naive CD4+ T cells from blood. This receptor was taken from a woman between 18 and 30 years old with type 1 diabetes. This CDR3 is CASSFQAYEQYF. The DNA of the CDR3 is TGTGCCAGCAGCTTTCAGGCCTACGAGCAGTACTTC.